This T cell receptor (beta chain) was documented in a study of blood T cell repertoires in COVID-19. Study-wide background: The United States, Italy and Spain provided the acute and convalescent COVID-19 samples. Nucleic acid was either cDNA or gDNA, and it came from T cells, B-cell-depleted T cells, or PBMCs.

Individuals drawn from 20 to 25 US areas were roughly 18 to 95 years old. Participants had their cohort set by participant-reported clinical history. Here immunoSEQ multiplex PCR was the method, and the copy in TCRdb shows in-frame clones only, minus some. The sample shows approximately 360,000 clones, around 87% of them seen only once. Germline V gene data show CDR1 as LNHDA and CDR2 as SQIVND (reference sequence). The CDR3 is made up of 14 amino acids. V was pared by 5 bases and J by 0 bases, with 8 bases between. The source is a man aged 35 to 55 in a cohort exposed to, infected with or recovered from COVID-19 (not recorded which). Sequenced input: PBMCs or T cells enriched from blood (not recorded which). The genes are TRBV19 and TRBJ2-1; possible D gene TRBD1, 6 bases. The CDR3 DNA sequence: TGTGCCAGTAGTGTGGGACACTCCTACAATGAGCAGTTCTTC. Translated: CASSVGHSYNEQFF.